This TCR beta chain was sequenced during a study of blood T cell repertoires in COVID-19. Study in general: Whether acute or convalescent, the COVID-19 samples came from the United States, Italy and Spain. PBMCs, B-cell-depleted T cells, or T cells were the source of the cDNA or gDNA that made up the material.

Original processing methods: Nucleated cell counts were estimated from reference gene primer amplification. Repertoires were generated with immunoSEQ multiplex PCR, while TCRdb's copy carries only in-frame clones and drops some. That table gives V, J and clone size, and the DNA gave D and trimming. This sample has about 130,000 clones; approximately 74% occur once, and the top ten carry 5.5%. V gave up 9 bases and J gave up 4 bases, with 16 bases separating them. The germline V gene encodes CDR1 LGHDT and CDR2 YNNKEL (reference sequence). The CDR3 totals 13 residues. Sequencing was performed on peripheral blood. This chain connects TRBV3-1 (or the pseudogene TRBV3-2) to TRBJ2-7, with D tentatively TRBD2 (7 bases). The clonotype originates from a man in his fifties or sixties with acute or convalescent COVID-19. This chain's CDR3 is CASQRGGMYEQYF. The CDR3 DNA sequence: TGTGCCAGTCAGAGGGGGGGGATGTACGAGCAGTACTTC.